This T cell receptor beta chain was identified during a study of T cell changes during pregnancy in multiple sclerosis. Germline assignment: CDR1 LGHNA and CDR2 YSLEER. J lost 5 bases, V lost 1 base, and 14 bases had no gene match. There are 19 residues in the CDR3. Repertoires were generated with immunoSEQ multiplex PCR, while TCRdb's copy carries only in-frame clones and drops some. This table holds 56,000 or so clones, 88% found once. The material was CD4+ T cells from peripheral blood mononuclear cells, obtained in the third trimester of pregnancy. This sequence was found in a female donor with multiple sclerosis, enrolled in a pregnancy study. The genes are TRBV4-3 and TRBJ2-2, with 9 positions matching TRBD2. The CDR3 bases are TGCGCCAGCAGCCAAGGGGGCGGGGGGGCCTTAGATAGGACCGGGGAGCTGTTTTTT. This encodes CASSQGGGGALDRTGELFF.